The clone carrying this T cell receptor beta chain was counted between two and nine times. The record originates from a study of blood T cell repertoires in COVID-19. As for the study in general: The study drew acute and convalescent COVID-19 samples from the United States, Italy and Spain. From T cells, B-cell-depleted T cells, or PBMCs came the material, which was cDNA or gDNA.

Per the original methods: Amplification from reference gene primers served as the basis for estimated nucleated cell counts. This table comes from immunoSEQ multiplex PCR, and its TCRdb copy is limited to in-frame clones, with some not included. V, J and clone size are those of that table, while D and trimming were read from the DNA. The sample lists 450,000 to 500,000 clones, roughly 88% occurring once. The germline V gene encodes CDR1 LGHDT and CDR2 YNNKEL (reference sequence). The V end lost 0 bases, the J end lost 3 bases, and 9 bases lay between the germline ends. The CDR3 consists of 15 residues.

Sequenced material: peripheral blood. This TCR derives from a human donor in a cohort sampled during active COVID-19. This sequence joins TRBV3-1 (or the pseudogene TRBV3-2) and TRBJ2-1; D is possibly TRBD1 (6 bases). This CDR3 reads CASSQEARGYNEQFF. CDR3 nucleotides: TGTGCCAGCAGCCAAGAGGCCAGGGGCTACAATGAGCAGTTCTTC.